The entry below describes one T cell receptor (beta chain). This sample stems from a study of blood T cell repertoires in COVID-19. Study background: The analysed material was cDNA or gDNA that came from T cells, B-cell-depleted T cells, or PBMCs.

Recruits, aged 18 to 89 years, lived in roughly 22 US areas. The assay was immunoSEQ multiplex PCR, and TCRdb's table has in-frame clones only and misses some. Among roughly 160,000 clones listed, around 79% were seen once. The sample taken for sequencing was PBMCs or T cells enriched from blood (not recorded which). The clonotype originates from a woman in her 70s in a cohort exposed to, infected with or recovered from COVID-19 (not recorded which).

CDR3 in DNA: TGCAGTGTTCGGGTTTACAATGAGCAGTTCTTC. Encoded protein: CSVRVYNEQFF. This chain uses TRBV20-1 with TRBJ2-1; no firm D call. The V gene's germline CDR1 is DFQATT and CDR2 SNEGSKA (reference sequence). Deletions cut 7 bases from V and 4 bases from J, with 8 bases between. The length of the CDR3 is 11 residues.